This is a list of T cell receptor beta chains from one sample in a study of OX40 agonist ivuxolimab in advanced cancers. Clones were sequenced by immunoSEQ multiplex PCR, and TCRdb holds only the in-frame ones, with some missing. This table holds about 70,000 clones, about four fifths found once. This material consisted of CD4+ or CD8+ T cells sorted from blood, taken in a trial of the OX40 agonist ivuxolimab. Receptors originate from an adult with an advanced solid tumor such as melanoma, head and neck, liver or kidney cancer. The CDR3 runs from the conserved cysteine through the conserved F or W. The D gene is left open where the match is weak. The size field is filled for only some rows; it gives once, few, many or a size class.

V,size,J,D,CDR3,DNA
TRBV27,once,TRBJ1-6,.,CASSFGQSYSPLHF,TGTGCCAGCAGTTTTGGGCAGTCGTATTCACCCCTCCACTTT
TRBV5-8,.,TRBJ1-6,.,CASTSRNNSPLHF,TGTGCCAGCACTTCCAGGAATAATTCACCCCTCCACTTT
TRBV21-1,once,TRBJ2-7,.,CASSKGEREEEYEQYF,TGTGCCAGCAGCAAGGGAGAGCGGGAGGAGGAGTACGAGCAGTACTTC
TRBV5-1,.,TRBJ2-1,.,CASSIATSYNEQFF,TGCGCCAGCAGCATTGCAACAAGCTACAATGAGCAGTTCTTC
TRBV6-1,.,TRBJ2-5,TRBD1,CASSRGPQETQYF,TGTGCCAGCAGCAGGGGGCCCCAAGAGACCCAGTACTTC
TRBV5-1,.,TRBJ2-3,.,CASSLGHFTDTQYF,TGCGCCAGCAGCTTGGGACACTTCACAGATACGCAGTATTTT
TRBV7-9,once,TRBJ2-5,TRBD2,CATPSPAGGGETQYF,TGTGCCACCCCCTCCCCAGCGGGGGGTGGAGAGACCCAGTACTTC
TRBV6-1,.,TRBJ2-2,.,CASSRIGELFF,TGTGCCAGCAGTAGGATCGGGGAGCTGTTTTTT
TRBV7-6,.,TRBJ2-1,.,CASSDDGYNEQFF,TGTGCCAGCAGCGATGACGGTTACAATGAGCAGTTCTTC
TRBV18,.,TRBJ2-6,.,CASSPDRANVLTF,TGTGCCAGCTCACCGGATCGAGCCAACGTCCTGACTTTC
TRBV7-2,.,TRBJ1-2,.,CASSSGTDYGYTF,TGTGCCAGCAGCTCCGGGACCGACTATGGCTACACCTTC
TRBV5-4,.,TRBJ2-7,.,CASSLRDGTLSYEQYF,TGTGCCAGCAGCTTAAGGGACGGAACTCTCTCCTACGAGCAGTACTTC
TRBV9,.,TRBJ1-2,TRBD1,CASSRGQNYGYTF,TGTGCCAGCAGCCGGGGACAGAACTATGGCTACACCTTC
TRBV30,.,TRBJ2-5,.,CAWSRGLQKETQYF,TGTGCCTGGAGTAGGGGACTGCAAAAAGAGACCCAGTACTTC
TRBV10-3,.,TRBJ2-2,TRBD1,CAISAGQGGTGELFF,TGTGCCATCAGTGCTGGACAGGGTGGAACCGGGGAGCTGTTTTTT
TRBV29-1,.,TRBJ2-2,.,CSVTGRNTGELFF,TGCAGCGTGACAGGTAGGAACACCGGGGAGCTGTTTTTT
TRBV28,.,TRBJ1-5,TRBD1,CASSKIYDRANQPQHF,TGTGCCAGCAGCAAAATCTATGACAGGGCTAATCAGCCCCAGCATTTT
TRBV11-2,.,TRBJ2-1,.,CASSYDGYNEQFF,TGTGCCAGCAGCTACGACGGATACAATGAGCAGTTCTTC
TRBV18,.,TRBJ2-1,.,CASSPLAGDNEQFF,TGTGCCAGCTCACCCTTAGCTGGCGACAATGAGCAGTTCTTC
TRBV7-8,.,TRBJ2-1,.,CASSSSPLSSYNEQFF,TGTGCCAGCAGCTCCTCTCCCCTTAGCTCCTACAATGAGCAGTTCTTC
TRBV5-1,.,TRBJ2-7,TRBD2,CASSYNLAGGPNEQYF,TGCGCCAGCAGCTACAACTTAGCGGGAGGGCCTAACGAGCAGTACTTC
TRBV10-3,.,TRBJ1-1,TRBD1,CAISEEPGQSEAFF,TGTGCCATCAGTGAGGAACCGGGACAGAGTGAAGCTTTCTTT
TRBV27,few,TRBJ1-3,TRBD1,CASSLTGTGAGNTIYF,TGTGCCAGCAGTTTGACTGGGACAGGGGCTGGAAACACCATATATTTT
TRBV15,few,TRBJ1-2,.,CATSRDRTVNYGYTF,TGTGCCACCAGCAGAGATCGGACCGTTAACTATGGCTACACCTTC
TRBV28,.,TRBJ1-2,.,CASSSPGTLNYGYTF,TGTGCCAGCAGTTCCCCTGGGACACTTAACTATGGCTACACCTTC
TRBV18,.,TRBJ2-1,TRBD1,CASSPETGLHNEQFF,TGTGCCAGCTCACCTGAGACAGGGTTGCACAATGAGCAGTTCTTC
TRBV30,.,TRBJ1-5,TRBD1,CAWSDGQGKNQPQHF,TGTGCCTGGAGTGACGGACAGGGGAAAAATCAGCCCCAGCATTTT
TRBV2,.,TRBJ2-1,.,CASTQNRQIYNEQFF,TGTGCCAGCACCCAAAACAGACAGATCTACAATGAGCAGTTCTTC
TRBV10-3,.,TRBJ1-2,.,CAISDPLDSSYGYTF,TGTGCCATCAGTGATCCTTTGGACTCTTCCTATGGCTACACCTTC
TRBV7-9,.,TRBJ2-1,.,CASSLWTGGPYNEQFF,TGTGCCAGCAGCTTATGGACCGGGGGCCCCTACAATGAGCAGTTCTTC
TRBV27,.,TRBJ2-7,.,CASSLAQGSEQYF,TGTGCCAGCAGTTTAGCACAGGGTTCCGAGCAGTACTTC
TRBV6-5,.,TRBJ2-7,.,CASSYSREQSSYEQYF,TGTGCCAGCAGTTACTCGAGGGAGCAGAGCTCCTACGAGCAGTACTTC